Sequencing of this T cell receptor (beta chain) was carried out in a study of cytomegalovirus exposure and HLA in healthy donors (dated by TCRdb to about 2017). For context, the study as a whole: In an earlier analysis of around 540 of the donors, under 300 Gb of sequence data and about 110 million unique TCR beta sequences from 150 million to 200 million T cells were reported. Donor age, sex, ethnicity and CMV serostatus were compiled alongside the repertoire data. HLA typing covered class I and class II loci at four-digit resolution. The study profiled the T cell repertoires of about 720 subjects by immunosequencing and related them to cytomegalovirus serostatus. A later genetic analysis used genome-wide SNP genotypes for about 65% of the 666 donors, treating that subset as a discovery cohort. About 280 gigabases of sequencing data and 70 million to 95 million unique TCR sequences made up an early release that covered about 640 HLA-typed donors. Across some 400 genotyped donors of the cohort, an average of roughly 250,000 unique TCR beta nucleotide sequences per donor were sequenced, and around 20% of those sequences were non-productive. The later analysis used no new phenotypic data to find candidate immune exposures, relying instead on TCR beta sequences and their occurrence across donors. The study was designed to test whether signatures of past pathogen exposure could be identified by cataloging public T cell receptors. The genetic ancestry cluster associated with self-reported Caucasian donors included about 81% of the roughly 360 genotyped donors. To predict cytomegalovirus infection status, the study combined high-throughput TCR immunosequencing, statistical association of individual TCRs with disease status, and machine learning. Typing coverage differed by locus: A, B, C, DRB1 and DQB1 were typed in roughly 620-640 donors, DQA1 in 500 to 550, DPA1 in some 570, and DPB1 in around 440. To decide whether each TCR beta V gene segment behaved as functional or pseudogenic, an earlier analysis of some 580 of the donors relied on high-throughput TCR beta sequencing. Because of strong linkage in the cohort, 4 to 6 DR-DQ haplotypes were treated as single units for association and clustering. All discovery cohort repertoires had been generated using a single sequencing platform. Along with the approximately 700-subject first cohort, a separate validation cohort of over a hundred different subjects was used. A later analysis re-examined previously published TCR beta repertoires from about 700 donors and added high-resolution HLA genotyping to investigate patterns of TCR occurrence.

Library creation used the immunoSEQ multiplex PCR assay. A mixture of 60 forward primers for TCR Vbeta segments and 13 reverse primers for TCR Jbeta segments was used in the multiplex PCR. The CDR3 region of rearranged TCR beta genes was amplified from genomic DNA with a multiplex PCR assay. The amplified TCR beta libraries were sequenced on the Illumina HiSeq System as 87-base-pair reads. On the authors' methods: In a later analysis, some 80 million unique TCR beta chains were counted across the 650 to 750 repertoires, and roughly 9.9 million of these chains were shared by at least two donors. Raw reads were error-corrected and collapsed into unique sequences with a nearest-neighbor algorithm that merged closely related sequences to remove PCR and sequencing errors. Alignment of CDR3 sequences to IMGT reference sequences was used to assign V, D and J gene segments. For a sequence to be retained, at least a six-nucleotide match to both a V gene segment and a J gene segment was required. Rearrangements were classified as productive when the CDR3 lacked stop codons and remained in frame with V and J, and all other rearrangements were classified as non-productive. Following IMGT convention, CDR3 was defined as the stretch from the second conserved V-encoded cysteine to the conserved J-encoded phenylalanine. In an earlier analysis of around 570 of the donors, sequences lacking an unambiguous match to a single V gene segment were excluded. In an earlier analysis of 450 to 700 of the donors, V segments were called functional above 56.7% productive rearrangements and were called segregating when the between-donor standard deviation exceeded 5%. A statistical classification framework was built for diagnosing cytomegalovirus status from the catalog of TCR beta chain sequences. A later analysis assigned V and J genes by comparing TCR nucleotide sequences with IMGT/GENE-DB human TR gene sequences. Using the TCRdist pipeline, a later analysis assigned CDR3 sequences along with most-parsimonious VDJ recombination scenarios. A later analysis defined each TCR beta chain by its CDR3 amino acid sequence plus V-gene family, and excluded reads lacking a unique V-gene family. In a later analysis, several hundred highly shared, low-generation-probability nucleotide sequences were removed to address suspected cross-contamination and a sequencing artifact. In a later analysis, a clonal expansion index for each public chain was calculated from normalized within-repertoire ranks of inferred template counts. Generation probabilities in a later analysis came from a VDJ recombination model fitted to out-of-frame rearrangements, and those results were checked against IGoR. Hypergeometric tests were used in a later analysis to score TCR-TCR, TCR-HLA and TCR-CMV co-occurrence, with a repertoire-size bias correction applied to the TCR pairs. A later analysis estimated false discovery rates by permuting HLA or CMV assignments 20 times. A later analysis grouped co-occurring TCRs with DBSCAN, adding TCRdist sequence similarity when clustering within HLA-allele-positive subsets. Co-occurrence clustering excluded repertoires with fewer than 30,000 or more than 120,000 public chains, plus five with anomalous nucleotide sharing. In TCRdb, the immuneACCESS table is reduced to in-frame sequences with V and J assigned. These tables do not hold every clone; where another copy was compared, an unresolved V gene accounts for under half, and the others remain unexplained. V and J calls and clone size are as listed in that table; D and trimming were resolved from the DNA. This sample has some 130,000 clones in its table, and approximately 78% of those were observed once. The ten largest clones capture roughly 3.1% of the sample.

The cohort comprised around 690 healthy bone marrow donors. At the time of sampling, all cohort members were nominally healthy, though unrecorded immune exposures were likely present. The donor tested CMV seropositive, placing the donor among the 289 seropositive members of the cohort. A peripheral blood sample was collected from each donor, and TCR beta sequencing was performed on peripheral blood mononuclear cells. Genomic DNA was extracted from the blood cell samples with the Qiagen DNeasy Blood Extraction Kit. The paper's findings and limits, for the study overall: The study gave a list of about 150 TCR beta chains associated with cytomegalovirus. In an earlier analysis of some 640 of the donors, most TCR beta V segments were observed in productive rearrangements about 87% or about 30% of the time, broadly matching IMGT annotations. The cohort was sequenced for TCR beta chains only, and without alpha or paired-chain data the features that could be detected were limited. When HLA alleles, especially DR and DQ, strongly co-occurred, TCR associations were difficult to assign to individual alleles. Correlated functional status among segregating V segments might reflect linkage disequilibrium, but an unknown experimental factor could not be ruled out. Because HLA typing was missing for some donors at each locus, association tests included only the typed subset. A later analysis reported that several top co-occurrence clusters appeared linked to parvovirus B19, influenza, CMV and Epstein-Barr virus. According to a later analysis, TCR association rates differed among HLA loci, with DRB1 alleles showing the most associated TCRs and HLA-C alleles showing the fewest. The presence/absence analyses assumed that sequencing depth was roughly uniform across donors, and that assumption may not be true. Some IMGT-functional V segments, including TRBV6-2 and TRBV6-3, could not be distinguished by the 87-base-pair reads and were therefore excluded. In a later genetic analysis, a missense DCLRE1C variant was associated with V-gene and J-gene trimming of TCR beta chains, and the association was replicated in an independent cohort. Most TCR sequences were observed very rarely across donors, whereas some public TCRs were present in many individuals. A few of the identified cytomegalovirus-associated TCR beta chains were confirmed in vitro to be specific for cytomegalovirus antigens. Immune exposure information for the cohort was limited to CMV serostatus. It was suggested by the authors that the approach could potentially be generalized to other disease states and immunological phenotypes. In a later analysis, HLA-associated TCR beta chains showed more clonal expansion and lower generation probabilities than non-associated chains that were equally common. The earlier analysis of approximately 590 of the donors excluded roughly 17 rarely observed V segments, including chromosome 9 orphons, because counts were too low. The sequencing pipeline was judged likely to have produced a cluster of highly shared sequence variants as a technical artifact. At a false discovery rate of 0.05, a later analysis linked some 17,000 TCR beta sequences to specific HLA alleles. A further reported finding was that TCR beta sequences accurately predicted the HLA-A and HLA-B alleles for most subjects in the first cohort. The classifier was reported to diagnose cytomegalovirus status with high specificity and sensitivity in both the original cohort and the validation cohort. Most CMV-associated TCR beta chains appeared to be HLA-restricted in a later analysis, and the HLA associations seemed to be driven largely by CMV exposure. According to a later genetic analysis, donors in an Asian-associated ancestry cluster had fewer N-insertions in productive TCRs than the approximately 670-donor mean.

Concerning this clone: Which antigen it targets is not known. Base qualities are not recorded, but no much larger clone differs from it by a single base.

The germline V gene (reference sequence) yields SGHNT for CDR1 and YYREEE for CDR2. The trim is 4 bases for V and 7 bases for J, with a gap of 12 bases between the germline ends. Including cysteine and phenylalanine, the CDR3 has 13 amino acids. Only the CDR3 DNA is retained, 39 bases long and in frame from the first base. The chain uses TRBV5-4 and TRBJ2-1; the best D guess is TRBD2, with 6 bases matching. The sample consisted of PBMCs. The clonotype was recovered from a woman in her 30s in good health and CMV-seropositive. The sequenced DNA is TGTGCCAGCAGCCCGGGAGCAGCGAATGAGCAGTTCTTC. This yields the protein CASSPGAANEQFF. Full variable domain (CDR3 extended with the reference TRBV5-4 and TRBJ2-1 proteins): ETGVTQSPTHLIKTRGQQVTLRCSSQSGHNTVSWYQQALGQGPQFIFQYYREEENGRGNFPPRFSGLQFPNYSSELNVNALELDDSALYLCASSPGAANEQFFGPGTRLTVL.